The rows below give T cell receptor beta chains drawn from one sample of a study of CD8 T cells in ankylosing spondylitis. TCRdb re-called the 5' RACE reads through MiXCR, storing one row per CDR3 protein. The table has some 240,000 distinct CDR3 sequences, 20% to 30% seen once; the top ten hold approximately 0.61%. Sequencing was performed on blood, either unsorted or a sorted T cell fraction (not recorded which). Receptors originate from a male donor with ankylosing spondylitis or in good health (not recorded which). The CDR3 runs from the conserved cysteine through the conserved F or W. A D gene is named only where the DNA matches it firmly. Clone size, where shown, is once, few, many, or a class for clones that have expanded.

D	V	J	size	CDR3	DNA
.	TRBV3-1	TRBJ2-5	many	CASSQIEQTQYF	TGTGCCAGCAGCCAGATTGAACAGACCCAGTACTTC
.	TRBV20-1	TRBJ2-1	.	CSGRRDWPYNEQFF	TGCAGTGGGCGCCGGGACTGGCCCTACAATGAGCAGTTCTTC
.	TRBV7-9	TRBJ2-7	few	CASSPGGDGQYF	TGTGCCAGCTCCCCGGGGGGCGACGGGCAGTACTTC
.	TRBV20-1	TRBJ1-1	.	CSARPFYSEAFF	TGCAGTGCTAGGCCCTTCTATTCTGAAGCTTTCTTT
.	TRBV6-1	TRBJ2-7	few	CASSELPGRSSYEQYF	TGTGCCAGCAGTGAATTACCGGGACGGTCATCCTACGAGCAGTACTTC
.	TRBV7-3	TRBJ2-1	.	CASSLTRSYNEQFF	TGTGCCAGCAGCCTGACAAGGAGCTACAATGAGCAGTTCTTC
.	TRBV6-2/TRBV6-3	TRBJ2-6	.	CASTRPGDTNSGANVLTF	TGTGCCAGCACTAGACCTGGGGACACCAACTCTGGGGCCAACGTCCTGACTTTC
.	TRBV7-2	TRBJ2-1	.	CASSLGVPGGNHNEQFF	TGTGCCAGCAGCTTGGGGGTGCCAGGAGGAAACCACAATGAGCAGTTCTTC
TRBD1	TRBV29-1	TRBJ2-7	few	CSVTTGGYEQYF	TGCAGCGTTACTACAGGGGGCTACGAGCAGTACTTC
TRBD1	TRBV7-9	TRBJ2-5	many	CASSQGQALETQYF	TGTGCCAGCAGCCAAGGACAGGCACTAGAGACCCAGTACTTC
.	TRBV29-1	TRBJ2-1	many	CSVGYGRNEQFF	TGCAGCGTTGGTTACGGCCGAAATGAGCAGTTCTTC
TRBD1	TRBV27	TRBJ1-6	few	CASHSMDRVNSPLHF	TGTGCCAGCCACTCTATGGACAGGGTGAATTCACCCCTCCACTTT
.	TRBV10-3	TRBJ2-1	.	CAISESVSTQFF	TGTGCCATCAGTGAGTCGGTCAGTACGCAGTTCTTC
.	TRBV7-8	TRBJ1-1	few	CASSLESGNTEAFF	TGTGCCAGCAGCTTAGAGTCGGGGAACACTGAAGCTTTCTTT
.	TRBV6-5	TRBJ2-7	.	CASSSPEASAYEQYF	TGTGCCAGCAGTTCCCCCGAGGCCTCAGCTTACGAGCAGTACTTC
TRBD1	TRBV5-6	TRBJ2-3	.	CASLRTGSTDTQYF	TGTGCCAGCCTGCGGACAGGAAGCACAGATACGCAGTATTTT
.	TRBV6-1	TRBJ2-7	few	CASRQGVGSYEQYF	TGTGCCAGCAGACAGGGCGTCGGCTCCTACGAGCAGTACTTC
.	TRBV29-1	TRBJ2-7	.	CSAWGSGDYEQYF	TGCAGCGCTTGGGGCAGTGGGGACTACGAGCAGTACTTC
.	TRBV12-3/TRBV12-4	TRBJ2-7	many	CASRARPAYTYEQYF	TGTGCCAGCAGGGCCCGGCCAGCTTATACCTACGAGCAGTACTTC
.	TRBV20-1	TRBJ2-2	few	CSASLDGTGELFF	TGCAGTGCTAGCTTGGACGGCACCGGGGAGCTGTTTTTT
.	TRBV20-1	TRBJ2-2	.	CSARDPQGLNTGELFF	TGCAGTGCTAGAGATCCTCAGGGTTTGAACACCGGGGAGCTGTTTTTT
.	TRBV2	TRBJ2-7	.	CASSEFGGTTKQYF	TGTGCCAGCAGTGAATTTGGGGGTACGACGAAGCAGTACTTC
.	TRBV20-1	TRBJ2-5	many	CSAVRGQETQYF	TGCAGTGCTGTACGGGGTCAAGAGACCCAGTACTTC
TRBD1	TRBV12-3/TRBV12-4	TRBJ1-4	few	CASSYQDRVVEKLFF	TGTGCCAGCAGCTATCAGGACAGGGTCGTTGAAAAACTGTTTTTT
.	TRBV20-1	TRBJ2-7	many	CSARQDSSSYEQYF	TGCAGTGCTAGGCAGGACAGCAGCTCCTACGAGCAGTACTTC
.	TRBV24-1	TRBJ2-3	many	CATRNLQERGTDTQYF	TGTGCCACCAGGAACCTACAGGAACGGGGCACAGATACGCAGTATTTT
TRBD1	TRBV15	TRBJ2-7	few	CATSPPGQGEAEQYF	TGTGCCACCAGCCCTCCCGGACAGGGGGAGGCCGAGCAGTACTTC